This T cell receptor (beta chain) was documented in a study of cytomegalovirus exposure and HLA in healthy donors (dated 2017 in TCRdb). As for the study more broadly: An earlier analysis of roughly 610 of the donors reported 276 Gb of sequence data and 95 million to 140 million unique TCR beta sequences obtained from 180 million or so T cells. Around 320 gigabases of sequencing data and tens of millions of unique TCR sequences were included in an early release covering about 700 HLA-typed donors. Of the roughly 410 genotyped donors, 81% were placed in the genetic ancestry cluster associated with self-reported Caucasian donors. The aim of the study was to test whether cataloging public T cell receptors could identify signatures of past pathogen exposure. Using immunosequencing, the study profiled T cell repertoires from about 620 subjects and related those repertoires to cytomegalovirus serostatus. A separate validation cohort of over 95 different subjects was used in addition to the approximately 610-subject first cohort. High-throughput TCR immunosequencing, statistical association of individual TCRs with disease status, and machine learning were combined to predict cytomegalovirus infection status. A later analysis re-examined previously published TCR beta repertoires from 610 or so donors and added high-resolution HLA genotyping to investigate patterns of TCR occurrence. The later analysis used no new phenotypic data to find candidate immune exposures, relying instead on TCR beta sequences and their occurrence across donors. To decide whether each TCR beta V gene segment behaved as functional or pseudogenic, an earlier analysis of approximately 620 of the donors relied on high-throughput TCR beta sequencing. Donor age, sex, ethnicity and CMV serostatus were collected together with the repertoire data. Genome-wide SNP genotypes for about 60% of the roughly 670 donors were used in a later genetic analysis, which treated that subset as a discovery cohort. Every discovery cohort repertoire had been produced on one sequencing platform. Class I and class II HLA loci were covered by the typing at four-digit resolution. The number of typed donors differed by locus: about 629-630 for A, B, C, DRB1 and DQB1; roughly 510 for DQA1; fewer than 610 for DPA1; and roughly 450 for DPB1. Roughly 5 DR-DQ haplotypes were handled as single units for association and clustering because linkage in the cohort was strong. Among 300 to 450 genotyped donors of the cohort, an average of approximately 240,000 unique TCR beta nucleotide sequences were sequenced per donor, 15% to 20% of them non-productive.

The cohort comprised fewer than 700 healthy bone marrow donors. Cohort members were all nominally healthy when sampled, although unrecorded immune exposures were likely present. The donor tested CMV seronegative, placing the donor among the 350 or so seronegative members of the cohort. A peripheral blood sample was provided by each donor, and peripheral blood mononuclear cells were used for TCR beta sequencing. The Qiagen DNeasy Blood Extraction Kit was used to extract genomic DNA from the blood cell samples. In the germline V gene, CDR1 corresponds to KGHSH and CDR2 to LQKENI. The CDR3 numbers 16 residues from cysteine through phenylalanine. Only CDR3 DNA remains: 48 bases, in frame from the first base. The germline V and J ends show losses of 3 bases and 10 bases respectively, and no gene match explains 9 bases of the junction. The study at large found these results: An earlier analysis of approximately 530 of the donors showed that most TCR beta V segments appeared in productive rearrangements either about 87% or about 30% of the time, which broadly matched IMGT annotations. Linkage disequilibrium might explain the correlated functional status among segregating V segments, but an unknown experimental factor could not be excluded. The classifier was reported to diagnose cytomegalovirus status with high specificity and sensitivity in both the original cohort and the validation cohort. In a later genetic analysis, a missense DCLRE1C variant was associated with V-gene and J-gene trimming of TCR beta chains, and the association was replicated in an independent cohort. While some public TCRs were present in many individuals, most TCR sequences turned up only very rarely across donors. In this cohort, only TCR beta chains were sequenced, and detectable features were limited by the absence of alpha or paired-chain data. At a false discovery rate of 0.05, a later analysis linked roughly 17,000 TCR beta sequences to specific HLA alleles. Three of the identified cytomegalovirus-associated TCR beta chains were confirmed in vitro to be specific for cytomegalovirus antigens. Compared with equally common non-associated chains, HLA-associated TCR beta chains in a later analysis were more clonally expanded and had lower generation probabilities. A further reported finding was that TCR beta sequences accurately predicted the HLA-A and HLA-B alleles for most subjects in the first cohort. Some IMGT-functional V segments, including TRBV6-2 and TRBV6-3, could not be distinguished by the 87-base-pair reads and were therefore excluded. The earlier analysis of approximately 540 of the donors excluded fewer than 20 rarely observed V segments, including chromosome 9 orphons, because counts were too low. Several of the top co-occurrence clusters appeared to be linked to parvovirus B19, influenza, CMV and Epstein-Barr virus, according to a later analysis. Because some donors lacked HLA typing at each locus, the association tests relied only on the typed subset. Immune exposure information for the cohort was limited to CMV serostatus. According to the authors, the approach could potentially be generalized to other disease states and immunological phenotypes. In a later analysis, the rate of TCR association differed among HLA loci, with DRB1 alleles having the most associated TCRs and HLA-C alleles having the fewest. According to a later analysis, most CMV-associated TCR beta chains appeared to be HLA-restricted, and the HLA associations seemed to be driven largely by CMV exposure. The study gave a list of 150 to 200 TCR beta chains associated with cytomegalovirus. Sequencing depth was assumed to be roughly uniform across donors in the presence/absence analyses, though that assumption may not hold. When HLA alleles, especially DR and DQ, strongly co-occurred, attributing TCR associations to individual alleles was difficult. The sequencing pipeline was judged likely to have produced a cluster of highly shared sequence variants as a technical artifact. According to a later genetic analysis, donors in an Asian-associated ancestry cluster had fewer N-insertions in productive TCRs than the roughly 670-donor mean.

Turning to this clone: The clone's antigen remains unknown. Base qualities are not at hand, and no much larger clone is one base apart.

To prepare the library, the immunoSEQ multiplex PCR assay was applied. The multiplex PCR relied on a mix of 60 forward primers for TCR Vbeta segments and 13 reverse primers for TCR Jbeta segments. The CDR3 region of rearranged TCR beta genes was amplified from genomic DNA with a multiplex PCR assay. On the Illumina HiSeq System, the amplified TCR beta libraries were sequenced as 87-base-pair reads. The original methods were these. Across the 670 or so repertoires, a later analysis counted about 81 million unique TCR beta chains, roughly 11 million of which were shared by at least two donors. To remove PCR and sequencing errors, raw reads were error-corrected and collapsed into unique sequences using a nearest-neighbor algorithm that merged closely related sequences. Alignment of CDR3 sequences to IMGT reference sequences was used to assign V, D and J gene segments. For a sequence to be retained, a match of at least six nucleotides to both a V gene segment and a J gene segment was required. Rearrangements were called productive when the CDR3 lacked stop codons and stayed in frame with V and J; all others were non-productive. Following IMGT convention, CDR3 was defined as the stretch from the second conserved V-encoded cysteine up to the conserved J-encoded phenylalanine. The earlier analysis of about 640 of the donors excluded any sequence lacking an unambiguous match to a single V gene segment. In an earlier analysis of 587 of the donors, V segments were called functional above 56.7% productive rearrangements and were called segregating when the between-donor standard deviation exceeded 5%. To diagnose cytomegalovirus status from the catalog of TCR beta chain sequences, a statistical classification framework was built. A later analysis assigned V and J genes by comparing TCR nucleotide sequences with IMGT/GENE-DB human TR gene sequences. The TCRdist pipeline was used in a later analysis to assign CDR3 sequences and most-parsimonious VDJ recombination scenarios. In a later analysis, each TCR beta chain was defined by its CDR3 amino acid sequence together with its V-gene family, and reads lacking a unique V-gene family were excluded. A later analysis removed 592 highly shared, low-generation-probability nucleotide sequences to deal with suspected cross-contamination and a sequencing artifact. In a later analysis, a clonal expansion index for each public chain was calculated from normalized within-repertoire ranks of inferred template counts. A later analysis computed generation probabilities with a VDJ recombination model fitted to out-of-frame rearrangements, and checked the results against IGoR. In a later analysis, TCR-TCR, TCR-HLA and TCR-CMV co-occurrence was scored with hypergeometric tests, and a repertoire-size bias correction was applied to TCR pairs. In a later analysis, false discovery rates were estimated by permuting HLA or CMV assignments 20 times. In a later analysis, co-occurring TCRs were grouped using DBSCAN, with TCRdist sequence similarity added in when clustering inside HLA-allele-positive subsets. Co-occurrence clustering excluded repertoires with fewer than 30,000 or more than 120,000 public chains, plus five with anomalous nucleotide sharing. TCRdb took over this immuneACCESS table, retaining in-frame rearrangements with V and J assigned. Such tables are incomplete; in checked studies, under half of the missing clones stem from an unresolved V gene, and the remainder is unexplained. V and J calls and clone size are given by that table; D and trimming were obtained from the DNA. In this sample the table shows about 170,000 clones, under 85% of which occur a single time. 4.8% of the sample is taken by the ten largest.

This receptor was taken from a man aged 18 to 29 in good health and CMV-seronegative. The specimen sequenced was PBMCs. The chain is made from TRBV18 and TRBJ2-1; the central 13 bases match TRBD2. The DNA sequence reads TGTGCCAGCTCACCCCCGACTAGCGGGGGGCCCTGCGAGCAGTTCTTC. Its protein product is CASSPPTSGGPCEQFF.